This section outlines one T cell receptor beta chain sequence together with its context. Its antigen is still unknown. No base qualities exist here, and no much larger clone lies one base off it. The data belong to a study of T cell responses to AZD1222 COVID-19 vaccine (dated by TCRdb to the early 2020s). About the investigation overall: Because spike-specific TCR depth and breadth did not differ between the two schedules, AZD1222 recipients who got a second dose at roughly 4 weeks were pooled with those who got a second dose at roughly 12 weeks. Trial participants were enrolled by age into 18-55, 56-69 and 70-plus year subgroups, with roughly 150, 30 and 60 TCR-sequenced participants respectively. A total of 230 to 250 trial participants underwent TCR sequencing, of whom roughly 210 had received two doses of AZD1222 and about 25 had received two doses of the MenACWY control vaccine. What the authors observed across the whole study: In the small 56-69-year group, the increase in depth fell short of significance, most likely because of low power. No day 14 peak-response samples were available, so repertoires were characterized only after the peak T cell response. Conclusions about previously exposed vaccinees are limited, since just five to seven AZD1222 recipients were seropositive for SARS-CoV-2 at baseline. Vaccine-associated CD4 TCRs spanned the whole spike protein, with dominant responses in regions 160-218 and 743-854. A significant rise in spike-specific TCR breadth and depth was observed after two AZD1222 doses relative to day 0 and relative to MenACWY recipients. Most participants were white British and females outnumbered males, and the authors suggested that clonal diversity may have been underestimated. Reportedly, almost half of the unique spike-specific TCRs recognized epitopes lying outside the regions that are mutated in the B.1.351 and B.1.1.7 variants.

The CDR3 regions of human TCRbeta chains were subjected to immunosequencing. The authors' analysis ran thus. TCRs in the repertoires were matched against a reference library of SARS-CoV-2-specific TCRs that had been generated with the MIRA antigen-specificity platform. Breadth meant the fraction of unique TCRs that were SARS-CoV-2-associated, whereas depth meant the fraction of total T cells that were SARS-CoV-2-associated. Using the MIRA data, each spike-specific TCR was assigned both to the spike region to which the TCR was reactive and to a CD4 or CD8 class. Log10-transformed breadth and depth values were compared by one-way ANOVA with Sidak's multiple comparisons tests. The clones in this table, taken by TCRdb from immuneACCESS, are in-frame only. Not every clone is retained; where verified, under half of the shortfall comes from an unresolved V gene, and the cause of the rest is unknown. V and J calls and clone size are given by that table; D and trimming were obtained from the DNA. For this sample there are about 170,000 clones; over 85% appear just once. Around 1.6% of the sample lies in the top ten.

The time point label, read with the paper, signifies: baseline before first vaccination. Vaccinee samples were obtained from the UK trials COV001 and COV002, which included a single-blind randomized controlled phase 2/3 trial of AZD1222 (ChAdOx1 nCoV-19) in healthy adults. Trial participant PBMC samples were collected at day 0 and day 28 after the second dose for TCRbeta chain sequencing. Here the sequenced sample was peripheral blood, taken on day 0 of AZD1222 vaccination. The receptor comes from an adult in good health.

The DNA is TGCGCCAGCAGAGGATTCGCTAGCGGGAGGGCCAGTCGAGCCGAGACCCAGTACTTC. Its amino acids are CASRGFASGRASRAETQYF. The V gene is TRBV5-1 and the J gene is TRBJ2-5, with TRBD2 matching 12 junction bases. The CDR3 holds 19 amino acids from the cysteine to the phenylalanine. The kept DNA is CDR3 alone, 57 bases in frame from the first base. CDR1 and CDR2 were assigned from the germline V gene as SGHRS and YFSETQ. V trim: 5 bases; J trim: 5 bases; unmatched bases: 19.